This section outlines one TCR beta chain sequence together with its context. Combining a sample-barcoded 5' primer with a J-beta primer mix, a second PCR ran for roughly 7 to 11 cycles. CDR3-containing paired-end reads numbering at least 2.5 million came from each sample. TCRdb called the 5' RACE reads again in MiXCR, with one record for every CDR3 protein. This sample has around 280,000 distinct CDR3 sequences, with 27% found just once. Approximately 9.4 milliliters was the volume of peripheral blood drawn from each donor. Every sample yielded at least 6.5 million isolated PBMCs. This sample is part of a study of blood T cells in healthy people across ages. The CDR3 is made up of 13 amino acids. Trimming removed 6 bases at V and 1 base at J, with 9 bases between. In germline, CDR1 is SGHVS, CDR2 FQNEAQ.

Sequences were obtained from blood. V usage is TRBV7-8 and J usage is TRBJ1-2; tentatively, D is TRBD1 (5 bases). The clonotype originates from a woman in her 70s in good health. The DNA for the CDR3 is TGTGCCAGCAGACTACAGGATAACTATGGCTACACCTTC. It yields the protein CASRLQDNYGYTF.